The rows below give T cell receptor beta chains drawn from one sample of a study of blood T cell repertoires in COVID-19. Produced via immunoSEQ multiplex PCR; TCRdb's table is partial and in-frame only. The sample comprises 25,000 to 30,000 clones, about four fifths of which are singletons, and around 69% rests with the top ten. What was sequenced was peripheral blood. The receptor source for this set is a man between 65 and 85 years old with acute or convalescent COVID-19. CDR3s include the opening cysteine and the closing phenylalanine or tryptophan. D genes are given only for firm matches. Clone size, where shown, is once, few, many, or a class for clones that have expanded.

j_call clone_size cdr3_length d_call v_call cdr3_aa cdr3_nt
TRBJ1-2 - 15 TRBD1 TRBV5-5 CASSSRQGAEYGYTF TGTGCCAGCAGCTCCCGACAGGGGGCGGAGTATGGCTACACCTTC
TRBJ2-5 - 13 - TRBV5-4 CASSTQRSSDAYF TGTGCCAGCAGCACACAAAGGAGCTCGGATGCGTACTTC
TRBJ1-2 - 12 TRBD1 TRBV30 CAEDRENYGYTF TGTGCCGAGGACAGGGAAAACTATGGCTACACCTTC
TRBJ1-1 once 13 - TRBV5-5 CASLTTENTEAFF TGTGCCAGCTTGACGACAGAGAACACTGAAGCTTTCTTT
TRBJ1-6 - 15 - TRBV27 CASSLGRGNNSPLHF TGTGCCAGCAGTCTAGGGAGAGGGAATAATTCACCCCTCCACTTT
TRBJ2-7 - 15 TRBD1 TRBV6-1 CASSELRTGPGEQYF TGTGCCAGCAGTGAACTACGGACAGGCCCCGGGGAGCAGTACTTC
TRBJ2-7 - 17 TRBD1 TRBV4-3 CASSQEIGTGGMYEQYF TGCGCCAGCAGCCAAGAGATAGGGACAGGGGGCATGTACGAGCAGTACTTC
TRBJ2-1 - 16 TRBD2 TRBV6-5 CASSSSLAGGWLGQFF TGTGCCAGCAGTTCCTCACTAGCGGGAGGCTGGTTGGGGCAGTTCTTC
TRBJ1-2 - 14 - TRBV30 CAWSQGLTNYGYTF TGTGCCTGGAGTCAGGGGCTTACTAACTATGGCTACACCTTC
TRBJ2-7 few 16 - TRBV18 CASSPPDRASVHEQYF TGTGCCAGCTCACCACCGGACAGAGCTTCTGTCCACGAGCAGTACTTC
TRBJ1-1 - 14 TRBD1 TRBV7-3 CASSGQGRSTEAFF TGTGCCAGCAGCGGACAGGGTAGGAGCACTGAAGCTTTCTTT
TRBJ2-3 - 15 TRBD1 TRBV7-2 CASSLTQGRTDTQYF TGTGCCAGCAGCTTAACACAGGGGCGCACAGATACGCAGTATTTT
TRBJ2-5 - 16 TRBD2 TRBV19 CASSISSGRETETQYF TGTGCCAGTAGTATATCGAGCGGGAGAGAAACAGAGACCCAGTACTTC
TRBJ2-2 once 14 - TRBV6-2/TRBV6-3 CASSRAFNTGELFF TGTGCCAGCAGCCGGGCGTTCAACACCGGGGAGCTGTTTTTT
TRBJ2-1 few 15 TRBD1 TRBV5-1 CASSLETGSRAEQFF TGCGCCAGCAGCTTGGAGACAGGGAGTCGGGCTGAGCAGTTCTTC
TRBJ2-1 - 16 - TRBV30 CAWSGDSGDSYNEQFF TGTGCCTGGAGTGGTGATAGCGGCGATTCCTACAATGAGCAGTTCTTC
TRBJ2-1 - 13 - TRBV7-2 CASSTGLQNEQFF TGTGCCAGCAGCACGGGACTGCAGAATGAGCAGTTCTTC
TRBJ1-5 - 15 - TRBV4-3 CASSQDQGWGQPQHF TGCGCCAGCAGCCAAGACCAGGGTTGGGGTCAGCCCCAGCATTTT
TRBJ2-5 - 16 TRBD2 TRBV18 CASSGSGKAYQETQYF TGTGCCAGCTCAGGAAGCGGGAAAGCGTACCAAGAGACCCAGTACTTC
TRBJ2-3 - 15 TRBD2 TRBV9 CASSIYGGNTDTQYF TGTGCCAGCAGCATATACGGGGGGAACACAGATACGCAGTATTTT
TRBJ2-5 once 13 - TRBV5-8 CASSLGHEETQYF TGTGCCAGCAGCCTGGGACACGAAGAGACCCAGTACTTC
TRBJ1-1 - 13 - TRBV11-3 CASSWTTNTEAFF TGTGCCAGCAGCTGGACAACGAACACTGAAGCTTTCTTT
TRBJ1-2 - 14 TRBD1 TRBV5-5 CASSWTGGPYGYTF TGTGCCAGCAGCTGGACAGGGGGCCCCTATGGCTACACCTTC
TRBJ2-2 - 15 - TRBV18 CASSPPGINTGELFF TGTGCCAGCTCACCGCCAGGGATAAACACCGGGGAGCTGTTTTTT
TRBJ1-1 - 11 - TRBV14 CASSQAAEAFF TGTGCCAGCAGCCAAGCCGCTGAAGCTTTCTTT
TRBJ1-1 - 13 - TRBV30 CAWSGGPDTEAFF TGTGCCTGGAGTGGGGGGCCGGACACTGAAGCTTTCTTT
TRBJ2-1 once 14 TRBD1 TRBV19 CASSLVTGGDEQFF TGTGCCAGTAGTTTAGTTACAGGGGGCGATGAGCAGTTCTTC
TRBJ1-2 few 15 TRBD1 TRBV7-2 CASSTNRGRPDGYTF TGTGCCAGCAGCACGAACAGGGGGCGCCCGGATGGCTACACCTTC